A single T cell receptor beta chain is shown here with its context. Its specificity is not known. There are 16 residues in the CDR3. CDR1 and CDR2 (germline): SGHAT, FQNNGV. V lost 5 bases to trimming and J lost 6 bases; unmatched junction nucleotides: 10. This was a deep-level run. The protocol was immunoSEQ multiplex PCR, while the TCRdb copy is restricted to in-frame clones and leaves out a portion. The data show about 2.2 million clones, roughly 95% seen once. This entry comes from a study of shared clonotypes between healthy human individuals. Study-wide results and caveats: Non-shared clonotypes showed lower generation probabilities than clonotypes common to all four donors.

Positively selected for CCR7, the CD45RO-negative cells used as naive CD8 cells excluded terminally differentiated effector memory CD45RA+ cells. The chain joins TRBV11-2 to TRBJ2-2; 9 bases are a match to TRBD2. The TCR comes from a man younger than 35 in good health. Some clones in this sample may be carry-over from other donors' samples. The sequenced material came from naive CD8+ T cells from PBMCs. The CDR3 DNA reads TGTGCCAGCAGCCATAGAGAGGGCGGGAGGGCCGGGGAGCTGTTTTTT. This encodes CASSHREGGRAGELFF.